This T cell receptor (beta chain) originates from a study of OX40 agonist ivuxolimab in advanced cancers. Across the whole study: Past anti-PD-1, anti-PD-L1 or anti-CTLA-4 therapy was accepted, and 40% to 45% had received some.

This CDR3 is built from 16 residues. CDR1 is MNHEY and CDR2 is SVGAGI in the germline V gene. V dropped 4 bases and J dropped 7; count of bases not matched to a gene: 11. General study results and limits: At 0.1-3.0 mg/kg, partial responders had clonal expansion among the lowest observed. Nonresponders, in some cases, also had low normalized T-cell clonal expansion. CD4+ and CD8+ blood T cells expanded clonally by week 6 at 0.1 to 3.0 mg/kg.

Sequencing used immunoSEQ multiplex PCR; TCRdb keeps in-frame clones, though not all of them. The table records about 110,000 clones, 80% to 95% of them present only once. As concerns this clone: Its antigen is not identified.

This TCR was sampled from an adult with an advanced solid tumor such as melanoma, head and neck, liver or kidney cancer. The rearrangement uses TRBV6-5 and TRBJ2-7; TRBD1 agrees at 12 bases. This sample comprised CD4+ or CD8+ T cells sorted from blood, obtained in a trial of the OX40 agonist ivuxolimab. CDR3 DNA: TGTGCCAGCAGTTTCCAGACCGGGACAGGGGGCTGGGAGCAGTACTTC. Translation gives CASSFQTGTGGWEQYF.